This passage covers 28 T cell receptor beta chains from one sample sequenced in a study of Graves' ophthalmopathy and Graves' hyperthyroidism. Researchers took RNA transcripts and amplified TCR beta CDR3 regions from them. After a first-round RT-PCR with HTBI primers, a second-round multiplex PCR was run. Each CDR3 protein gets one entry after TCRdb re-called the multiplex PCR reads with MiXCR. The sample yields approximately 700,000 distinct CDR3 sequences, approximately 40% seen once. The source material was peripheral blood. The receptors derive from an adult man with Graves' ophthalmopathy.

The chain is built from TRBV20-1 and TRBJ1-2, with 8 bases aligning to TRBD1. CDR1 DFQATT and CDR2 SNEGSKA come from the germline V gene (reference sequence). The CDR3 runs to 12 residues. V gave up 6 bases and J gave up 3 bases; unmatched junction bases: 3. The DNA for the CDR3 is TGCAGTGCGGCAGGGGGCGACTATGGCTACACCTTC. It codes for CSAAGGDYGYTF.

This clonotype was seen at least ten times. The chain couples TRBV10-1 to TRBJ2-7; TRBD2 aligns across 7 bases. The CDR3 sequence is 13 residues long. Per germline, CDR1 WNHNN and CDR2 SYGVQD (reference sequence). V gave up 5 bases and J gave up 5 bases; unmatched junction bases: 6. The CDR3 sequence is CASSPSGRDEQYF. CDR3 sequence (DNA): TGCGCCAGCAGTCCCTCAGGGAGGGACGAGCAGTACTTC.

The V gene is TRBV29-1, the J gene TRBJ1-4; D is perhaps TRBD1 (6 bases). Per germline, CDR1 SQVTM and CDR2 ANQGSEA. The CDR3 spans 11 residues. V dropped 6 bases and J dropped 11 bases, with 13 bases sitting between them. CDR3 amino acids: CSVQQGRKLFF. CDR3 bases: TGCAGCGTCCAACAGGGACGGAAACTGTTTTTT.

A word on this clonotype: Possible read error: a much larger clone is one base away. This rearrangement joins TRBV7-2 to TRBJ2-5; D may be TRBD2 (5 bases). Germline lookup yields CDR1 SGHTA and CDR2 FQGNSA. Trimming left V 6 bases short and J 2 bases short, with 16 bases between. The CDR3 length is 15 residues. The CDR3: CASSRRRAGQETQYF. The CDR3 coding sequence is TGTGCCAGCAGTCGTCGGCGGGCAGGACAAGAGACCCAGTACTTC.

CDR3 in DNA: TGTGCCAGCTCACCACCGTTCGGGGTAAATTCACCCCTCCACTTT. It yields the protein CASSPPFGVNSPLHF. V is TRBV25-1 and J is TRBJ1-6; D unclear. This CDR3 is 15 amino acids long. Germline values: CDR1 MGHDK, CDR2 SYGVNS. Trimming left V 8 bases short and J 7 bases short, with 18 bases between.

The rearrangement uses TRBV6-5 and TRBJ1-1; 8 bases fit TRBD1. The CDR3 has 16 amino acids. With 6 bases clipped from V and 3 bases from J, the junction kept 12 bases outside the gene matches. Germline-derived CDR1 and CDR2 are MNHEY and SVGAGI. For the CDR3, the DNA is TGTGCCAGCAGCTACGTTCCCGGACAGGGACACACTGAAGCTTTCTTT. Translated, it gives CASSYVPGQGHTEAFF.

The chain has TRBV6-5 and TRBJ1-6; D ambiguous. The V gene lost 4 bases and the J gene lost 10 bases, with 14 bases spanning the gap. Per the germline V gene, CDR1 is MNHEY and CDR2 is SVGAGI. This CDR3 has 14 residues. CDR3 coding DNA: TGTGCCAGCAGTTTTGGCGGGGTCGGGTCACCCCTCCACTTT. Amino acid sequence: CASSFGGVGSPLHF.

The V gene is TRBV12-3 or TRBV12-4, the J gene TRBJ2-7, with D uncertain. V was cut by 2 bases and J by 3 bases, with 8 bases left in between. The CDR3 runs 13 residues. Here the CDR3 reads CASSLSQHYEQYF. Written as DNA, the CDR3 is TGTGCCAGCAGTTTAAGTCAGCACTACGAGCAGTACTTC.

This sequence joins TRBV19 and TRBJ1-5; D is unclear. The V and J ends lost 7 bases and 0 bases respectively, with 10 bases between them. The CDR3 length is 14 residues. Germline CDR1 LNHDA, CDR2 SQIVND (reference sequence). CDR3 sequence reads: CASTGYNSNQPQHF. As DNA, the CDR3 is TGTGCCAGTACGGGATACAATAGCAATCAGCCCCAGCATTTT.

As regards this clonotype: A junction end diverges from the germline sequence, so it may reflect a read error. The rearrangement joins TRBV7-2 to TRBJ1-1; D is possibly TRBD1 (6 bases). The V gene's germline CDR1 is SGHTA and CDR2 FQGNSA. The CDR3 length is 17 residues. DNA for the CDR3: TGCGCCAGCGGAGGACAACAGGGACCTCGGATGAACACTGAAGCTTTCTTT. Amino acid sequence: CASGGQQGPRMNTEAFF.

To note about this clonotype: The junction departs from germline at one end; a sequencing error may be responsible. This chain's CDR3 is CASSYGTSRGNTEAFF. CDR3 nucleotides: TGTGCCAGCAGTTATGGGACAAGCCGGGGGAACACTGAAGCTTTCTTT. The chain recombines TRBV24-1 with TRBJ1-1; TRBD1 might be the D (6 bases). The CDR3 consists of 16 residues. Germline CDR1 reads KGHDR; CDR2 reads SFDVKD.

This chain links TRBV5-1 with TRBJ2-5, with 7 bases aligning to TRBD1. CDR1 and CDR2 (germline): SGHRS, YFSETQ. The V gene end was trimmed by 0 bases and the J gene end by 7 bases; junction bases not matched to a gene: 9. This CDR3 has 15 residues. The CDR3: CASSLGTGQSGTQYF. Here the CDR3 DNA reads TGCGCCAGCAGCTTGGGGACAGGCCAAAGCGGGACCCAGTACTTC.

The chain recombines TRBV15 with TRBJ1-2; 7 nucleotides agree with TRBD1. Trimming removed 5 bases from V and 7 bases from J; junction bases left unmatched: 10. Germline CDR1 LNHNV, CDR2 YYDKDF (reference sequence). The CDR3 is 14 amino acids. The CDR3: CATSVDRPLSGYTF. The CDR3 region has the DNA TGTGCCACCAGCGTGGACAGGCCCCTAAGTGGCTACACCTTC. Drawing the rest from reference TRBV15 and TRBJ1-2, the complete variable domain is DAMVIQNPRYQVTQFGKPVTLSCSQTLNHNVMYWYQQKSSQAPKLLFHYYDKDFNNEADTPDNFQSRRPNTSFCFLDIRSPGLGDTAMYLCATSVDRPLSGYTFGSGTRLTVV.

The chain is built from TRBV10-3 and TRBJ1-1; D possibly corresponds to TRBD1 (5 bases). This CDR3 contains 14 residues. The germline V gene encodes CDR1 ENHRY and CDR2 SYGVKD. The V end was cut by 2 bases, the J end by 7 bases, with 14 bases between. CDR3 residues: CAISEEGRGDEAFF. The CDR3 region has the DNA TGTGCCATCAGTGAGGAGGGGCGGGGCGATGAAGCTTTCTTT.

The CDR3 nucleotides are TGTGCCACCAGCAGAGGGACAGCCCGGGCCAGGGAGACCCAGTACTTC. Its protein product is CATSRGTARARETQYF. The chain is built from TRBV15 and TRBJ2-5, with TRBD1 as a possible D gene (6 bases). Germline loops: CDR1 LNHNV, CDR2 YYDKDF (reference sequence). The CDR3 runs to 16 residues. Trimming stripped 1 base from V and 5 bases from J, with 17 bases between. The full variable domain, with the rest looked up from reference TRBV15 and TRBJ2-5, is DAMVIQNPRYQVTQFGKPVTLSCSQTLNHNVMYWYQQKSSQAPKLLFHYYDKDFNNEADTPDNFQSRRPNTSFCFLDIRSPGLGDTAMYLCATSRGTARARETQYFGPGTRLLVL.

This clonotype has just one count. A much larger clonotype is one base distant, so this may be a read error. The chain links TRBV9 to TRBJ2-5; D possibly corresponds to TRBD2 (6 bases). The CDR3 runs 15 residues. CDR1 and CDR2 from the germline V gene are SGDLS and YYNGEE. V lost 7 bases and J lost 4, with 20 bases in between. CDR3 amino acids: CASGDGTVGGETQYF. As DNA, the CDR3 is TGTGCCAGCGGCGATGGGACTGTCGGGGGAGAGACCCAGTACTTC.

This clonotype has just a few counts. The rearrangement joins TRBV24-1 to TRBJ1-5, with 10 bases aligning to TRBD1. The trim removed 11 bases at V and 7 bases at J, leaving 13 bases unmatched. Germline CDR1 is KGHDR and CDR2 is SFDVKD. The CDR3 covers 15 residues. This chain's CDR3 is CASRTMDRGGQPQHF. CDR3 DNA sequence: TGTGCCAGCAGAACCATGGACAGGGGGGGACAGCCCCAGCATTTT.

Details on this clonotype: A much larger clone lies one base from this, so it may be a read error. The V and J genes are TRBV7-9 and TRBJ2-7; a possible D gene is TRBD1 (5 bases). The J call is doubtful: the DNA matches TRBJ2-5 better. CDR3 length: 15 amino acids. The germline gives CDR1 SEHNR, CDR2 FQNEAQ (reference sequence). The CDR3 bases are TGTGCCAGCAGCTTACCCCGGGCAGGGTTGGAGACCCAGTACTTC. Translated: CASSLPRAGLETQYF.

This clonotype showed up many times. The V gene is TRBV15, the J gene TRBJ2-7; 7 bases align to TRBD2. Germline-derived CDR1 and CDR2 are LNHNV and YYDKDF (reference sequence). The trim removed 4 bases at V and 5 bases at J, leaving 8 bases unmatched. CDR3 length: 14 amino acids. The CDR3 DNA reads TGTGCCACCAGCAAAATGGGGGGGGTCGACGAGCAGTACTTC. Its protein product is CATSKMGGVDEQYF.

The chain is built from TRBV25-1 and TRBJ1-4; D uncertain. Between the trimmed V and J ends, which lost 3 bases and 7 bases, there was a span of 9 bases. CDR1 is MGHDK and CDR2 is SYGVNS in the germline V gene. The CDR3 sequence is 13 residues long. The CDR3 DNA follows: TGTGCCAGCAGTGATAGGGCTACTGAAAAACTGTTTTTT. Its protein is CASSDRATEKLFF.

Notes on this clonotype: A clone one base away is much larger, so this may be a read error. Here the CDR3 omits its conserved ending phenylalanine or tryptophan, so a read error is the likely source. The rearrangement joins TRBV7-2 to TRBJ1-2; D gene uncertain. V was trimmed by 10 bases and J by 1 base, leaving 13 bases between them. Germline CDR1 SGHTA, CDR2 FQGNSA. The CDR3 is 13 residues long. The CDR3 DNA reads as TGTGCCAATCGGGCAGGTGGTAACTATGGCTACACCTCC. Translated, it gives CANRAGGNYGYTS.

The chain is built from TRBV7-3 and TRBJ2-7; 14 bases align to TRBD2. J was trimmed by 7 bases and V by 3 bases; bases with no gene match: 8. In germline, CDR1 is SGHTA, CDR2 FQGTGA. The CDR3 has 16 residues. The DNA of the CDR3 is TGTGCCAGCAGCTTGACTAGCGGGGGGGCCCCGGGTGAGCAGTACTTC. Its translation: CASSLTSGGAPGEQYF. The full variable domain, rest sourced from reference TRBV7-3 and TRBJ2-7, is GAGVSQTPSNKVTEKGKYVELRCDPISGHTALYWYRQSLGQGPEFLIYFQGTGAADDSGLPNDRFFAVRPEGSVSTLKIQRTERGDSAVYLCASSLTSGGAPGEQYFGPGTRLTVT.

This clonotype was seen more than once but under ten times. V and J are TRBV7-9 and TRBJ2-2, with 7 bases fitting TRBD2. Per germline, CDR1 SEHNR and CDR2 FQNEAQ (reference sequence). This CDR3 is built from 16 residues. Trimming cost V 5 bases and J 0 bases; bases outside gene matches: 6. The CDR3 region is CASSPLGLPNTGELFF. CDR3 in DNA: TGTGCCAGCAGCCCACTGGGACTACCGAACACCGGGGAGCTGTTTTTT.

The chain joins TRBV10-3 to TRBJ1-5, with D hard to call. Per the germline V gene, CDR1 is ENHRY and CDR2 is SYGVKD. The CDR3 contains 14 residues. V lost 0 bases and J 4 bases, leaving 7 bases between the germline ends. The CDR3 DNA reads as TGTGCCATCAGTGAGTCTGGGTTGAATCAGCCCCAGCATTTT. Its translation: CAISESGLNQPQHF.

This clonotype was observed many times. This rearrangement joins TRBV19 to TRBJ1-6; D might be TRBD1 (6 bases). Trimming cost V 9 bases and J 10 bases, with 16 bases left between them. The germline CDR1 and CDR2 sequences are LNHDA and SQIVND (reference sequence). The CDR3 spans 13 residues. The CDR3 DNA reads TGTGCCAGCGTCCGGGACACCCTATCACCCCTCCACTTT. This codes for CASVRDTLSPLHF.

The chain is built from TRBV7-9 and TRBJ2-7; D assignment may be TRBD1 or TRBD2 (5 bases each). The CDR3 loop spans 16 amino acids. Trimming removed 7 bases from V and 4 bases from J, with 23 bases in between. Germline V CDR1 and CDR2: SEHNR, FQNEAQ (reference sequence). The CDR3 region has the DNA TGTGCCAGCAACTCGGGGCAGGGAAGTGTGTTGTACGAGCAGTACTTC. It specifies CASNSGQGSVLYEQYF.

The chain recombines TRBV3-1 with TRBJ1-2, with D perhaps matching TRBD1 (6 bases). In germline, CDR1 is LGHDT, CDR2 YNNKEL (reference sequence). Trimming took off 1 base at V and 4 bases at J, with 13 bases between the two ends. The CDR3 covers 15 residues. In nucleotides, the CDR3 is TGTGCCAGCAGCCAAGTAGCAGGGGCAAGCTATGGCTACACCTTC. Its protein product is CASSQVAGASYGYTF.

This clonotype was counted between two and nine times. The J gene is TRBJ2-2, the V gene TRBV7-2; D call uncertain. This CDR3 is built from 16 residues. V gave up 0 bases and J gave up 3 bases, with 11 bases separating them. Germline CDR1 SGHTA, CDR2 FQGNSA. The DNA of the CDR3 is TGTGCCAGCAGCTTAGCGTCAAGGTGGGACACCGGGGAGCTGTTTTTT. Amino acids: CASSLASRWDTGELFF.